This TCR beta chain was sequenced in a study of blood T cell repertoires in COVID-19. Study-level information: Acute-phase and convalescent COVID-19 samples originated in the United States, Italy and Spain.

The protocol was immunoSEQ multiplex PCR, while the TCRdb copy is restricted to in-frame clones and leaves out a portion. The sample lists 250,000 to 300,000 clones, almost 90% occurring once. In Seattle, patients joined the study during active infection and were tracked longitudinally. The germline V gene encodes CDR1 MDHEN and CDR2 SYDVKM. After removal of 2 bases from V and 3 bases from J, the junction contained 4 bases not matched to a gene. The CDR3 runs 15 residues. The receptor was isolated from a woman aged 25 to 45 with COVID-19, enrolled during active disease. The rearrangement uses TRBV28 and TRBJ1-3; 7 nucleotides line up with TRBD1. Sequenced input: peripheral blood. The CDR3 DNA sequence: TGTGCCAGCAGTTTAGAAACAGGGGTTGGAAACACCATATATTTT. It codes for CASSLETGVGNTIYF.